This T cell receptor (beta chain) was obtained from a study of blood T cells in healthy people across ages. Per the germline V gene, CDR1 is SGHRS and CDR2 is YFSETQ. The CDR3 sequence is 15 residues long. Between the trimmed V and J ends, which lost 1 base and 0 bases, there was a span of 7 bases. The second PCR ran about 6 to 11 cycles with a sample-barcoded 5' primer and J-beta primers. TCRdb redid the calling of the 5' RACE reads with MiXCR, one entry per CDR3 protein. In the table there are roughly 1,700,000 distinct CDR3 sequences, roughly 30% of which are singletons. The chain links TRBV5-1 to TRBJ1-4; D unclear. Input material: blood. This sequence was found in a woman aged 25 to 39 in good health. The CDR3 protein is CASSLTVATNEKLFF. CDR3 in DNA: TGCGCCAGCAGCTTGACGGTTGCAACTAATGAAAAACTGTTTTTT.